The 7 T cell receptor beta chains reported below all come from one sample, sequenced in a study of Graves' ophthalmopathy and Graves' hyperthyroidism. RNA transcripts served as template for amplifying TCR beta CDR3 sequences. Second-round multiplex PCR came after first-round RT-PCR with HTBI primers. MiXCR was run by TCRdb on the multiplex PCR reads, yielding one entry per CDR3 protein. The table includes about 210,000 distinct CDR3 sequences, around 28% detected once. The sample taken for sequencing was peripheral blood. The receptors were sampled from a man in his fifties with Graves' ophthalmopathy.

This clonotype appeared many times. This sequence joins TRBV28 and TRBJ2-7; D unresolved. The germline V and J ends were trimmed by 7 bases and 4 bases, with 17 bases remaining between them. CDR1 and CDR2 from the germline V gene are MDHEN and SYDVKM. The CDR3 contains 14 residues. The CDR3 region is CASTSGTTPYEQYF. CDR3 DNA sequence: TGTGCCAGCACCTCTGGCACAACACCGTACGAGCAGTACTTC. The whole variable domain, filled in from reference TRBV28 and TRBJ2-7, reads DVKVTQSSRYLVKRTGEKVFLECVQDMDHENMFWYRQDPGLGLRLIYFSYDVKMKEKGDIPEGYSVSREKKERFSLILESASTNQTSMYLCASTSGTTPYEQYFGPGTRLTVT.

The chain is built from TRBV2 and TRBJ2-4; 7 bases map to TRBD1. The V gene's germline CDR1 is SNHLY and CDR2 FYNNEI. Trimming removed 4 bases from V and 2 bases from J; junction bases left unmatched: 8. The CDR3 runs to 16 residues. Here the CDR3 DNA reads TGTGCCAGCAGTGGATCAGGGGGAACCACCAAAAACATTCAGTACTTC. Its translation: CASSGSGGTTKNIQYF. Full variable domain (outside the CDR3, taken from reference TRBV2 and TRBJ2-4): EPEVTQTPSHQVTQMGQEVILRCVPISNHLYFYWYRQILGQKVEFLVSFYNNEISEKSEIFDDQFSVERPDGSNFTLKIRSTKLEDSAMYFCASSGSGGTTKNIQYFGAGTRLSVL.

Many counts were recorded for this clonotype. The chain carries TRBV29-1 and TRBJ2-7; D possibly corresponds to TRBD1 (6 bases). This CDR3 has 12 amino acids. The ends were cut back, 5 bases at V and 5 bases at J, with 13 bases in the middle. Per germline, CDR1 SQVTM and CDR2 ANQGSEA. CDR3 residues: CSVLGQSDEQYF. For the CDR3, the DNA is TGCAGCGTTCTTGGACAGTCCGACGAGCAGTACTTC.

This clonotype came up a few times. CDR3 bases: TGTGCCAGCAGTTACTCGGGACAGCTAAACTATGGCTACACCTTC. Encoded protein: CASSYSGQLNYGYTF. V is TRBV6-5 and J is TRBJ1-2; the match to TRBD1 covers 7 bases. This CDR3 is built from 15 residues. CDR1 and CDR2 from the germline V gene are MNHEY and SVGAGI. Germline trimming cut 0 bases from V and 2 bases from J; bases unmatched to any gene: 3.

This chain joins TRBV7-2 and TRBJ2-7; D is ambiguous. Germline V gene sequence: CDR1 SGHTA, CDR2 FQGNSA. Between the trimmed V and J ends, which lost 3 bases and 5 bases, there was a span of 8 bases. The CDR3 has 12 residues. In nucleotides, the CDR3 is TGTGCCAGCAGCTTCCCTATCCACGAGCAGTACTTC. Encoded protein: CASSFPIHEQYF.

The genes are TRBV27 and TRBJ1-1; TRBD1 is a possible D gene (5 bases). Trimming stripped 5 bases from V and 0 bases from J, with 22 bases between. The CDR3 loop spans 18 amino acids. Germline CDR1 MNHEY, CDR2 SMNVEV (reference sequence). The CDR3 protein is CASSPFGGWGEMNTEAFF. The CDR3, as DNA: TGTGCCAGCAGTCCCTTCGGGGGGTGGGGAGAGATGAACACTGAAGCTTTCTTT.

The V and J genes are TRBV6-1 and TRBJ2-5, with TRBD2 identical over 9 bases. The CDR3 runs 18 residues. Germline lookup yields CDR1 MNHNS and CDR2 SASEGT. V trimming: 7 bases; J trimming: 5 bases; junction bases outside the gene matches: 20. The CDR3 protein is CASTVASGTPRGVETQYF. The DNA for the CDR3 is TGTGCCAGCACCGTGGCTAGCGGGACCCCCCGAGGAGTGGAGACCCAGTACTTC.